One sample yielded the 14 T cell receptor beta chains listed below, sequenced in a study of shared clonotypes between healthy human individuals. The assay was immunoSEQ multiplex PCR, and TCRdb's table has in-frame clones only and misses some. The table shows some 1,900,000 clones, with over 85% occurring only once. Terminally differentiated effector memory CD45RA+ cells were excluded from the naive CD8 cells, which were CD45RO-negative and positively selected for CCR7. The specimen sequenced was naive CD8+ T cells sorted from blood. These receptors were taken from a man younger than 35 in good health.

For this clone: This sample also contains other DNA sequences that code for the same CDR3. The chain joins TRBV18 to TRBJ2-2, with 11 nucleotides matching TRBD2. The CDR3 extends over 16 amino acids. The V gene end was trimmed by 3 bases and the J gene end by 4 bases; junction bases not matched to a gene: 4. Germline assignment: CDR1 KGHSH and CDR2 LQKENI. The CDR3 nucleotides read TGTGCCAGCTCACCCCTAGCGGGAGGACCCACCGGGGAGCTGTTTTTT. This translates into CASSPLAGGPTGELFF.

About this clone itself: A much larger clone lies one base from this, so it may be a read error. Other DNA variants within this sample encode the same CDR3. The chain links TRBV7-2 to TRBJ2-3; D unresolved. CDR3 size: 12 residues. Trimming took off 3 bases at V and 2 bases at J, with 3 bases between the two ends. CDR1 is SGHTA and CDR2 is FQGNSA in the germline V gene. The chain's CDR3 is CASSLDTDTQYF. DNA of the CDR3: TGTGCCAGCAGCTTGGACACAGATACGCAGTATTTT. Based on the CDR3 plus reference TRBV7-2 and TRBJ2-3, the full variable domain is GAGVSQSPSNKVTEKGKDVELRCDPISGHTALYWYRQSLGQGLEFLIYFQGNSAPDKSGLPSDRFSAERTGGSVSTLTIQRTQQEDSAVYLCASSLDTDTQYFGPGTRLTVL.

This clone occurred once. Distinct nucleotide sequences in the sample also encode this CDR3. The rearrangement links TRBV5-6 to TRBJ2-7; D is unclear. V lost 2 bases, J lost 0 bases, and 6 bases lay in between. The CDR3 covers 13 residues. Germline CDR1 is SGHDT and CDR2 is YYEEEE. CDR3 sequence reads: CASSLSSSYEQYF. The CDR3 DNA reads TGTGCCAGCAGCTTAAGTAGCTCCTACGAGCAGTACTTC.

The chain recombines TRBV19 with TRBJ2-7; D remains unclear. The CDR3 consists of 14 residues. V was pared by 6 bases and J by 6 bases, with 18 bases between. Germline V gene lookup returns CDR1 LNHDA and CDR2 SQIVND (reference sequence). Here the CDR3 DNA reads TGTGCCAGTAGCGATCCCCGTATAGCAACCGAGCAGTACTTC. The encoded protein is CASSDPRIATEQYF.

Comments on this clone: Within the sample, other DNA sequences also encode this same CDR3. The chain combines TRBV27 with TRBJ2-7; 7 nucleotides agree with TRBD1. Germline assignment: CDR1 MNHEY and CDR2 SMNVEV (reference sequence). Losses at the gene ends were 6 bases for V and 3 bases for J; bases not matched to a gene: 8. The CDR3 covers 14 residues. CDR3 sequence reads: CASSHRGQLYEQYF. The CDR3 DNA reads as TGTGCCAGCAGCCACAGGGGACAGCTCTACGAGCAGTACTTC.

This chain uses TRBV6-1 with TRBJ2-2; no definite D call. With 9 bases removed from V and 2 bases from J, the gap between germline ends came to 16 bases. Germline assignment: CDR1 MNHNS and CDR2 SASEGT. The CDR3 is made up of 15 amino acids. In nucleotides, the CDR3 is TGTGCCAGTCTGGGGAATGATCCAAACACCGGGGAGCTGTTTTTT. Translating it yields CASLGNDPNTGELFF.

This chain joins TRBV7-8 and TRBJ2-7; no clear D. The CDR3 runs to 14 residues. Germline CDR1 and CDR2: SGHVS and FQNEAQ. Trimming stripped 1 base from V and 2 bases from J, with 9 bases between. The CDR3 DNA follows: TGTGCCAGCAGCTTAGATGAAAGACCCTACGAGCAGTACTTC. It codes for CASSLDERPYEQYF.

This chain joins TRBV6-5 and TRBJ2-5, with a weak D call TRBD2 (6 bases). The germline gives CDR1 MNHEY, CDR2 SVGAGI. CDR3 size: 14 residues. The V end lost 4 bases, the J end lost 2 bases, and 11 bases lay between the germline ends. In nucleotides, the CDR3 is TGTGCCAGCAGTTCGTGGGACTTACAAGAGACCCAGTACTTC. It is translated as CASSSWDLQETQYF.

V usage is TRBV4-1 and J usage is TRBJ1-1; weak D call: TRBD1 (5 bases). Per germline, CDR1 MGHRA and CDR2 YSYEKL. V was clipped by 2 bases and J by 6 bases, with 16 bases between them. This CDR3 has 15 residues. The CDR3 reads CASSQLGLGGPEAFF. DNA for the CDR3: TGCGCCAGCAGCCAATTGGGATTGGGGGGACCTGAAGCTTTCTTT.

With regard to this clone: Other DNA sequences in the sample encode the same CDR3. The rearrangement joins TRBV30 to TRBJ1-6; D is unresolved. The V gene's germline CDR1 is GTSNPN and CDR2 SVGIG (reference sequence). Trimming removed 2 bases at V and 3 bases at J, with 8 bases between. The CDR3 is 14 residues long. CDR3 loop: CAWSSENYNSPLHF. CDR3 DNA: TGTGCCTGGAGTAGCGAAAACTATAATTCACCCCTCCACTTT.

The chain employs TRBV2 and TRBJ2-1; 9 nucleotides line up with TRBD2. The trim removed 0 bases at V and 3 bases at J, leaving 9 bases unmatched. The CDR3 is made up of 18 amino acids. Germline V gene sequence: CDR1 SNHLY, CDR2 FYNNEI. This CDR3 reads CASSEALGGGAFYNEQFF. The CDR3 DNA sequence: TGTGCCAGCAGTGAAGCGCTGGGCGGGGGGGCCTTCTACAATGAGCAGTTCTTC.

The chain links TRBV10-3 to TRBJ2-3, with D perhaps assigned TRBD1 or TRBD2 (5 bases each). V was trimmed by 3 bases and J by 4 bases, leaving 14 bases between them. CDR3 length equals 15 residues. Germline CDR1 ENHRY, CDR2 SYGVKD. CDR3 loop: CAISDRDPGSDTQYF. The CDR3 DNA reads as TGTGCCATCAGTGACCGGGACCCTGGGTCAGATACGCAGTATTTT.

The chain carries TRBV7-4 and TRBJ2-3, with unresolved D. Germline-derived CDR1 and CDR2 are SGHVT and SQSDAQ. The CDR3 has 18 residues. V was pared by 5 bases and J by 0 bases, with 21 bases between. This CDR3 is CASSPLIRSPSSTDTQYF. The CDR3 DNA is TGTGCCAGCAGCCCCCTGATCAGGTCTCCGAGTAGCACAGATACGCAGTATTTT.

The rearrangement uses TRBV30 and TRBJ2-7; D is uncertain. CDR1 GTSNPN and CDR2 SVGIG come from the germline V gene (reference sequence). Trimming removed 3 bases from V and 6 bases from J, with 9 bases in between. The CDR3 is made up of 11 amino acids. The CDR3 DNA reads TGTGCCTGGAGCCCCTTAACCGAGCAGTACTTC. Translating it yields CAWSPLTEQYF.